A selection of T cell receptor beta chains follows, all from one sample in a study of T cell responses to AZD1222 COVID-19 vaccine. Method: immunoSEQ multiplex PCR; TCRdb's copy keeps in-frame clones and lacks some. The sample contains about 170,000 clones, 87% of which appear only once. The sample consisted of peripheral blood, taken 28 days after the second AZD1222 dose. These receptors were collected from an adult who received the AZD1222 COVID-19 vaccine. Both conserved end residues are part of each CDR3. Each record gives: V gene, J gene, CDR3 protein.

v_gene: TRBV29-1
j_gene: TRBJ2-2
CDR3aa: CSVEDRGTGELFF

v_gene: TRBV11-2
j_gene: TRBJ2-1
CDR3aa: CASSFAFGERGYEQFF

v_gene: TRBV10-2
j_gene: TRBJ1-2
CDR3aa: CASSESDRGYGYTF

v_gene: TRBV4-1
j_gene: TRBJ2-2
CDR3aa: CASSQGTGELFF

v_gene: TRBV11-3
j_gene: TRBJ1-1
CDR3aa: CASSSGWVNPEAFF

v_gene: TRBV5-1
j_gene: TRBJ2-7
CDR3aa: CASSHRGGASSYEQYF

v_gene: TRBV5-8
j_gene: TRBJ1-2
CDR3aa: CASSNRGLIVFGYTF

v_gene: TRBV9
j_gene: TRBJ1-5
CDR3aa: CASSYDRDSNQPQHF

v_gene: TRBV5-1
j_gene: TRBJ1-2
CDR3aa: CASSLGGGVWTGYGYTF

v_gene: TRBV11-2
j_gene: TRBJ2-7
CDR3aa: CASSIVEQYF

v_gene: TRBV25-1
j_gene: TRBJ2-7
CDR3aa: CASSDRAGGRYEQYF

v_gene: TRBV5-4
j_gene: TRBJ2-7
CDR3aa: CASSSPDRADEQYF

v_gene: TRBV5-6
j_gene: TRBJ1-1
CDR3aa: CASSPLGQGLTEAFF

v_gene: TRBV10-2
j_gene: TRBJ1-6
CDR3aa: CASSREHGNSPLHF